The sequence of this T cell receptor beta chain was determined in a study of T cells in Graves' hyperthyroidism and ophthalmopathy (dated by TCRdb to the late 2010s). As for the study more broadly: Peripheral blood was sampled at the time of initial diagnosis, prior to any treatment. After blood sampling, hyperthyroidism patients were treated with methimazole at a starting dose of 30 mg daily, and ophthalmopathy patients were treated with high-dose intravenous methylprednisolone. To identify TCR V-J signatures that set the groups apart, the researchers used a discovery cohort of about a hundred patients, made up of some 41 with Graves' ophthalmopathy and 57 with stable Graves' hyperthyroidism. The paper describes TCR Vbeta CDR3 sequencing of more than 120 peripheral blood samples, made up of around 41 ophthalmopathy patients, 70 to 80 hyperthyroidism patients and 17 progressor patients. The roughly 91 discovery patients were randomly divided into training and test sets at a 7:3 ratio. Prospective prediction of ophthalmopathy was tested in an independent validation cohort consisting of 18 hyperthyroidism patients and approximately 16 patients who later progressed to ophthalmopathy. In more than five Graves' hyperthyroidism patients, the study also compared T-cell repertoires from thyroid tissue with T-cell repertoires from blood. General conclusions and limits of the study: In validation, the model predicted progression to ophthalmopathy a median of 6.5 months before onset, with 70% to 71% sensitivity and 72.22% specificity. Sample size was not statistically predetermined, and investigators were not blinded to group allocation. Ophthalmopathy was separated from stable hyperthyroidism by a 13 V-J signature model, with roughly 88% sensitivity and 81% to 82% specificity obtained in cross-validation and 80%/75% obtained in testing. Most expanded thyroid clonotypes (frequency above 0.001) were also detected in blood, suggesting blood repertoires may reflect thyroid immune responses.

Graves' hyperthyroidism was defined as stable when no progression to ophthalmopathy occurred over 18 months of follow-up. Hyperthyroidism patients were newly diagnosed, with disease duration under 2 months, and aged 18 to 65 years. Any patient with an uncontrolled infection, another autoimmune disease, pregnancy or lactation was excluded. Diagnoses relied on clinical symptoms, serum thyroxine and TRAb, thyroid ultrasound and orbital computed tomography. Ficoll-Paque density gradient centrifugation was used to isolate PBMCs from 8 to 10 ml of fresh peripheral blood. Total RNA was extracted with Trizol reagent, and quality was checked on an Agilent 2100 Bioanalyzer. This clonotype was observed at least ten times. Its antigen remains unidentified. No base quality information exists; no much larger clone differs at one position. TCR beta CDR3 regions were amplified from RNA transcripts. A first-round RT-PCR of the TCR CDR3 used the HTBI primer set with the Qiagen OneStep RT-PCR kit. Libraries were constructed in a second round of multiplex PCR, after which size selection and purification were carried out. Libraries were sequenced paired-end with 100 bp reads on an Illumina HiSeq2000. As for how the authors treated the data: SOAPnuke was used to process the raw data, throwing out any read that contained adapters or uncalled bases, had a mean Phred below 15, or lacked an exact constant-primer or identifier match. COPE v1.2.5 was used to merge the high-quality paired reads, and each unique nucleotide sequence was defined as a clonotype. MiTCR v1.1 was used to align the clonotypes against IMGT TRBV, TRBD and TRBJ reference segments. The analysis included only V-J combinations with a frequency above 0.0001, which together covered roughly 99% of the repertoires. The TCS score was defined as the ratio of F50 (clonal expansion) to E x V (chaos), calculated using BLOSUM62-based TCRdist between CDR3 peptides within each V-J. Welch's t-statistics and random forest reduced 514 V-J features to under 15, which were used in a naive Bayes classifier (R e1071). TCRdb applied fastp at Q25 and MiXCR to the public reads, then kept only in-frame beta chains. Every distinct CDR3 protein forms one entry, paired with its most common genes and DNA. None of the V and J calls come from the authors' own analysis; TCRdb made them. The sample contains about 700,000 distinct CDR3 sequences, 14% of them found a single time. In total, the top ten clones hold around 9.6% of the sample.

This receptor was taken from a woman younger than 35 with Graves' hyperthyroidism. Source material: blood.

Here is the DNA: TGTGCCAGCAGCCAAGGTCCGGGAACAAACATTCAGTACTTC. It is translated as CASSQGPGTNIQYF. The receptor chain draws on TRBV3-1 and TRBJ2-4; 5 matching bases give a weak D call of TRBD2. V loses 1 base, J loses 6 bases, and the germline ends lie 10 bases apart. Taken from the germline V gene (reference sequence), the CDR1 and CDR2 loops are LGHDT and YNNKEL. CDR3 length: 14 amino acids, cysteine to phenylalanine. The CDR3 DNA has 42 bases and is translated from base 1.